This TCR beta chain is drawn from a study of blood T cell repertoires in COVID-19. Across the whole study: The United States, Italy and Spain supplied acute and convalescent COVID-19 samples.

How the authors handled the data: By means of reference gene primer amplification, nucleated cell counts were estimated. Generated by immunoSEQ multiplex PCR, the TCRdb table keeps only in-frame clones and is missing some. The V and J calls and clone size come from that table; D and trimming were worked out from the DNA. The sample lists 90,000 to 95,000 clones, approximately 86% occurring once. V lost 1 base and J 5 bases, leaving 15 bases between the germline ends. CDR3 size: 15 residues. CDR1 is SGHNT and CDR2 is YYREEE in the germline V gene (reference sequence). The sequenced material came from peripheral blood. The TCR comes from a woman aged 70-85 years with acute or convalescent COVID-19. The chain employs TRBV5-4 and TRBJ1-1; D is uncertain. The CDR3 here is CASSLSVARTTEAFF. In DNA form, the CDR3 reads TGTGCCAGCAGCTTGTCTGTGGCCAGAACGACTGAAGCTTTCTTT. The variable domain in full, completed from reference TRBV5-4 and TRBJ1-1, reads ETGVTQSPTHLIKTRGQQVTLRCSSQSGHNTVSWYQQALGQGPQFIFQYYREEENGRGNFPPRFSGLQFPNYSSELNVNALELDDSALYLCASSLSVARTTEAFFGQGTRLTVV.